This record looks at one T cell receptor (beta chain) sequence and its context. Peripheral blood came from all dose cohorts at three timepoints. The data were taken from a study of OX40 agonist ivuxolimab in advanced cancers. Whole-study context: Intravenous ivuxolimab at 0.01 to 10 mg/kg was given to patients every 2 weeks. Prior therapy, whether anti-PD-1, anti-PD-L1 or anti-CTLA-4, was allowed, and 35% to 40% had some. There were three patients with partial responses, one having hepatocellular carcinoma and two cutaneous melanoma.

Clones were read by immunoSEQ multiplex PCR, and TCRdb kept only the in-frame ones, dropping some. The sample lists more than 85,000 clones, around nine tenths occurring once. The receptor comes from an adult with an advanced solid tumor such as melanoma, head and neck, liver or kidney cancer. Sequenced material: CD4+ or CD8+ T cells sorted from blood, taken in a trial of the OX40 agonist ivuxolimab.

The CDR3 sequence: CASSQDGNTEAFF. CDR3 sequence (DNA): TGTGCCAGCTCACAGGACGGAAACACTGAAGCTTTCTTT. The chain has TRBV18 and TRBJ1-1, with D unresolved. CDR3 length: 13 residues. Germline-derived CDR1 and CDR2 are KGHSH and LQKENI. V lost 4 bases and J lost 2, with 8 bases in between. The full variable domain, in which reference TRBV18 and TRBJ1-1 provide the parts outside the CDR3, is NAGVMQNPRHLVRRRGQEARLRCSPMKGHSHVYWYRQLPEEGLKFMVYLQKENIIDESGMPKERFSAEFPKEGPSILRIQQVVRGDSAAYFCASSQDGNTEAFFGQGTRLTVV.